This T cell receptor beta chain was retrieved from a study of shared clonotypes between healthy human individuals. Looking at the study overall: Donor composition was a couple of women and a few men, aged 18 to 49.

Broader study findings: Sorted-subset sequencing was shown by rarefaction to be incomplete despite large depth.

Libraries were prepared by immunoSEQ multiplex PCR; TCRdb keeps only in-frame clonotypes and omits some of them. The sample includes 550,000 to 700,000 clones, approximately 73% seen only once; the top ten take 1.5% to 2%. The donors were all Caucasian adults (living in Nashville, Tennessee). Concerning this clone: The antigen remains unidentified. Other DNA sequences in the sample encode the same CDR3.

This clonotype was obtained from a woman aged 30 to 39 in good health. Sequenced input: memory CD4+ T cells sorted from blood. Stated subset: CD45RA-negative fraction.

The CDR3 coding sequence is TGCGCCAGCAGCTGGGGACAGGGGAACACCGGGGAGCTGTTTTTT. Translation: CASSWGQGNTGELFF. This chain joins TRBV5-1 and TRBJ2-2; 9 bases are a match to TRBD1. The germline gives CDR1 SGHRS, CDR2 YFSETQ. Trimming removed 3 bases from V and 1 base from J; junction bases left unmatched: 1. The CDR3 spans 15 residues.